Presented here are 15 T cell receptor beta chains from one specimen sequenced in a study of T cell responses to AZD1222 COVID-19 vaccine. Libraries were prepared by immunoSEQ multiplex PCR; TCRdb keeps only in-frame clonotypes and omits some of them. The data show around 160,000 clones, with 92% seen just once and approximately 1.2% held by the top ten. This specimen consisted of peripheral blood, obtained 28 days after the second AZD1222 dose. Receptors were obtained from an adult who received the AZD1222 COVID-19 vaccine.

The V gene is TRBV11-2, the J gene TRBJ1-6; D possibly corresponds to TRBD1 (6 bases). The germline V and J ends were trimmed by 0 bases and 4 bases, with 19 bases remaining between them. Germline V gives CDR1 SGHAT, CDR2 FQNNGV. CDR3 length equals 19 residues. CDR3 sequence: CASSLDWADGGPYNSPLHF. The CDR3 bases are TGTGCCAGCAGCTTAGATTGGGCGGATGGGGGCCCTTATAATTCACCCCTCCACTTT.

The count of this clone is one. The chain combines TRBV7-8 with TRBJ1-1; D is ambiguous. There are 13 residues in the CDR3. With 3 bases removed from V and 3 bases from J, the gap between germline ends came to 8 bases. Germline CDR1 is SGHVS and CDR2 is FQNEAQ. CDR3 bases: TGTGCCAGCAGCTTCGAGATGGACACTGAAGCTTTCTTT. This encodes CASSFEMDTEAFF.

V is TRBV28 and J is TRBJ1-3; D call uncertain. The CDR3 contains 16 residues. Germline CDR1 reads MDHEN; CDR2 reads SYDVKM. Trimming stripped 4 bases from V and 2 bases from J, with 15 bases between. CDR3 sequence (DNA): TGTGCCAGCAGTTCGGGCAGTTTGGGGACTGGAAACACCATATATTTT. Its protein product is CASSSGSLGTGNTIYF. Looking up the rest from reference TRBV28 and TRBJ1-3 gives the full variable domain: DVKVTQSSRYLVKRTGEKVFLECVQDMDHENMFWYRQDPGLGLRLIYFSYDVKMKEKGDIPEGYSVSREKKERFSLILESASTNQTSMYLCASSSGSLGTGNTIYFGEGSWLTVV.

Points on this clone: Other DNA sequences of this sample code for an identical CDR3. The chain has TRBV20-1 and TRBJ1-1; D might be TRBD1 (5 bases). The germline CDR1 and CDR2 sequences are DFQATT and SNEGSKA (reference sequence). The CDR3 length is 11 residues. V was shortened by 1 base and J by 5 bases, with 5 bases between the two germline ends. Here the CDR3 DNA reads TGCAGTGCTAGAGGGGGGACTGAAGCTTTCTTT. Its translation is CSARGGTEAFF.

J is TRBJ1-6 and V is TRBV19, with TRBD1 matching over 7 bases. The CDR3 totals 13 residues. The germline V gene encodes CDR1 LNHDA and CDR2 SQIVND (reference sequence). V was clipped by 5 bases and J by 6 bases; unmatched bases: 1. CDR3 sequence (DNA): TGTGCCAGTAGTGCAGGGGGTAATTCACCCCTCCACTTT. It translates to CASSAGGNSPLHF.

This clone was counted only a few times. The gene calls are TRBV19 and TRBJ2-1, with D tentatively TRBD1 or TRBD2 (5 bases each). CDR1 and CDR2 (germline): LNHDA, SQIVND (reference sequence). The CDR3 totals 16 residues. V was clipped by 4 bases and J by 6 bases, with 19 bases between them. The chain's CDR3 is CASSSPRDGGSNEQFF. The CDR3 DNA sequence: TGTGCCAGTAGTAGTCCTCGGGACGGAGGATCCAATGAGCAGTTCTTC.

CDR3 coding DNA: TGTGCCAGCAGCTTATTCGGGGCAGCCAATGAGCAGTTCTTC. Encoded protein: CASSLFGAANEQFF. The chain links TRBV11-3 to TRBJ2-1; TRBD1 or TRBD2 may be the D gene (5 bases each). The germline gives CDR1 SGHNT, CDR2 YENEEA. Trimming shortened V by 2 bases and J by 6 bases, and 11 bases separated the two germline ends. The CDR3 consists of 14 residues.

The chain recombines TRBV7-8 with TRBJ1-1, with D perhaps matching TRBD1 (5 bases). Germline lookup yields CDR1 SGHVS and CDR2 FQNEAQ. The CDR3 length is 16 residues. Deletions cut 5 bases from V and 6 bases from J, with 22 bases between. CDR3 DNA sequence: TGTGCCAGCAGCCGTCTACCGGGCAGGGCCGCCGCTGAAGCTTTCTTT. Protein: CASSRLPGRAAAEAFF.

The chain combines TRBV7-9 with TRBJ1-1; a possible D gene is TRBD1 (6 bases). The CDR3 spans 14 residues. Between the trimmed V and J ends, which lost 0 bases and 4 bases, there was a span of 9 bases. Germline V CDR1 and CDR2: SEHNR, FQNEAQ (reference sequence). CDR3 sequence reads: CASSLAPRGTEAFF. DNA of the CDR3: TGTGCCAGCAGCTTAGCGCCCAGGGGCACTGAAGCTTTCTTT.

The rearrangement links TRBV23-1 to TRBJ2-6, with D unclear. Being an ORF, TRBV23-1 has a function that is uncertain. V lost 0 bases to trimming and J lost 0 bases, with 30 bases between them. The CDR3 extends over 24 amino acids. CDR3 bases: TGCGCCAGCAGTCAATCGGTAAAAGGACCGCAGCTTCGACATCGACGCTCTGGGGCCAACGTCCTGACTTTC. It encodes CASSQSVKGPQLRHRRSGANVLTF.

The chain joins TRBV5-4 to TRBJ2-3; D perhaps matches TRBD1 (5 bases). The CDR3 extends over 16 amino acids. Deletions cut 3 bases from V and 0 bases from J, with 14 bases between. Germline loops: CDR1 SGHNT, CDR2 YYREEE (reference sequence). For the CDR3, the DNA is TGTGCCAGCAGCTCCCTCCGTCAGGGCAGCACAGATACGCAGTATTTT. Protein: CASSSLRQGSTDTQYF.

The chain is built from TRBV18 and TRBJ1-5; 7 bases line up with TRBD1. This CDR3 comprises 15 residues. J lost 2 bases, V lost 4 bases, and 5 bases had no gene match. Germline lookup yields CDR1 KGHSH and CDR2 LQKENI. The CDR3 region is CASSLLGQGNQPQHF. CDR3 coding DNA: TGTGCCAGCTCACTCCTTGGACAGGGCAATCAGCCCCAGCATTTT.

This chain uses TRBV15 with TRBJ2-5; D perhaps matches TRBD1 (6 bases). This CDR3 contains 17 residues. Deletions cut 3 bases from V and 1 base from J, with 18 bases between. Germline V gene data show CDR1 as LNHNV and CDR2 as YYDKDF (reference sequence). The CDR3 is CATSRDYLPDSQETQYF. The CDR3 nucleotides are TGTGCCACCAGCAGGGATTATTTACCGGACAGCCAAGAGACCCAGTACTTC.

V usage is TRBV19 and J usage is TRBJ2-1; D is perhaps TRBD2 (6 bases). V lost 3 bases to trimming and J lost 9 bases, with 21 bases between them. CDR3 length: 16 amino acids. Germline V gene data show CDR1 as LNHDA and CDR2 as SQIVND (reference sequence). The CDR3 loop is CASSIFLSGVGREQFF. Here the CDR3 DNA reads TGTGCCAGTAGTATCTTTCTCTCGGGAGTTGGGCGTGAGCAGTTCTTC.

The V and J genes are TRBV30 and TRBJ1-5, with D perhaps TRBD1 (5 bases). Germline V gives CDR1 GTSNPN, CDR2 SVGIG (reference sequence). The CDR3 consists of 14 residues. Trimming left V 0 bases short and J 9 bases short, with 15 bases between. The CDR3 loop is CAWSVRGTDGPQHF. The CDR3 coding sequence is TGTGCCTGGAGTGTAAGGGGTACCGACGGGCCCCAGCATTTT.